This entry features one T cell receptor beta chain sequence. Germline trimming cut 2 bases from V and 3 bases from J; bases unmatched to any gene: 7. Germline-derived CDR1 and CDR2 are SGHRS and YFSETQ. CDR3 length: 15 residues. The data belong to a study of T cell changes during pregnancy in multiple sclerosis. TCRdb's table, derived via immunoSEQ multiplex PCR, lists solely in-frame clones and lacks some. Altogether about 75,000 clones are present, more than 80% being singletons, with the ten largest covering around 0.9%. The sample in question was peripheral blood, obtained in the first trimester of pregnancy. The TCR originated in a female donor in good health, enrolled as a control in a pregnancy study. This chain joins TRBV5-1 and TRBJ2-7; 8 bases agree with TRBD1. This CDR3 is CASSFGQGRSYEQYF. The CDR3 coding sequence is TGCGCCAGCAGCTTCGGACAGGGCCGCAGCTACGAGCAGTACTTC.